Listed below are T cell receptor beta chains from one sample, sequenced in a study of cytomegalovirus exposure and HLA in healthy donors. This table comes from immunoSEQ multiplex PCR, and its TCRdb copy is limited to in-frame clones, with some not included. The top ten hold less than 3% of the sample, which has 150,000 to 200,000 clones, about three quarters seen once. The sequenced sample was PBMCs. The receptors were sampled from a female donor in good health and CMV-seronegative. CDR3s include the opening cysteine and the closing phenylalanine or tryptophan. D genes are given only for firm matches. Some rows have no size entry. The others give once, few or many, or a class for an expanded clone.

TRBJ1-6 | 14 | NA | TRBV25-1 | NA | TGTGCCAGCGCCGGGACAAGGGTTGATTCACCCCTCCACTTT | CASAGTRVDSPLHF
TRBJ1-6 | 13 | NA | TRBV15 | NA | TGTGCCACCAGCAGAGATCGGGGATCACCCCTCCACTTT | CATSRDRGSPLHF
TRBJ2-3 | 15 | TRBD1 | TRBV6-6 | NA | TGTGCCAGCAGGATCGACAGGGGGCGCTCGGATACGCAGTATTTT | CASRIDRGRSDTQYF
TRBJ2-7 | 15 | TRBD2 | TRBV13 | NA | TGTGCCAGCAGCTGGGGACTAGCGGGGGCCTACGAGCAGTACTTC | CASSWGLAGAYEQYF
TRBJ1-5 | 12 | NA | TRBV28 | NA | TGTGCCATGTCAGGGCCGAATCAGCCCCAGCATTTT | CAMSGPNQPQHF
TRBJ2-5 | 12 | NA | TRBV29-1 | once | TGCAGCGGGAGGGCAGCCCAAGAGACCCAGTACTTC | CSGRAAQETQYF
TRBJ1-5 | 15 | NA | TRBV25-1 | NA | TGTGCCAGCAGTGAATCCGGGACACCCAATCAGCCCCAGCATTTT | CASSESGTPNQPQHF
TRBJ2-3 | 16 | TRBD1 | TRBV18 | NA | TGTGCCAGCTCCCCTGGGACAGGACGCCCCCCAGATACGCAGTATTTT | CASSPGTGRPPDTQYF
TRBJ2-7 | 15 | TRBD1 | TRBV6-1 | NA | TGTGCCAGCAGTGATGCGATGGGACAGGGTTACGAGCAGTACTTC | CASSDAMGQGYEQYF
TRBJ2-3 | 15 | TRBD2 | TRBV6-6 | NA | TGTGCCAGCAAAGAGCGGGGGAGGAGCACAGATACGCAGTATTTT | CASKERGRSTDTQYF
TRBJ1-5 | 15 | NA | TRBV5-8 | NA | TGTGCCAGCACCGAGACAAGACATAGCAATCAGCCCCAGCATTTT | CASTETRHSNQPQHF
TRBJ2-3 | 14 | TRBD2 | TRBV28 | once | TGTGCCAGCAGTTTGAAGCGGGAGTCAGATACGCAGTATTTT | CASSLKRESDTQYF
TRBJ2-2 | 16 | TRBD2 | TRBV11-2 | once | TGTGCCAGCAAGACAACGGGAGGGGTGGGTTCCGGGGAGCTGTTTTTT | CASKTTGGVGSGELFF
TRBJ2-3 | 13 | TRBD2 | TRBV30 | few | TGTGCCTGGAGTGGGGGGGGGACAGATACGCAGTATTTT | CAWSGGGTDTQYF
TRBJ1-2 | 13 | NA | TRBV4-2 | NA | TGTGCCAGCAGCCAAGAGGGCATACCCGGCTACACCTTC | CASSQEGIPGYTF
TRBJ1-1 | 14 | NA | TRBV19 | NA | TGTGCCAGTAGTATAGCAGATATGAACACTGAAGCTTTCTTT | CASSIADMNTEAFF
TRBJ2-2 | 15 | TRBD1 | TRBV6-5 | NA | TGTGCCAGCAGTTACTCCAGGGGGCGGATCGGGGAGCTGTTTTTT | CASSYSRGRIGELFF
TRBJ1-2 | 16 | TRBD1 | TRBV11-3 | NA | TGTGCCAGCAGCTTAGATAGAGGACAGGGGTTCGGTGGCTACACCTTC | CASSLDRGQGFGGYTF
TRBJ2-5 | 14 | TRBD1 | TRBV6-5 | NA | TGTGCCAGCAGCAGGACAGGGGAAGGAGAGACCCAGTACTTC | CASSRTGEGETQYF
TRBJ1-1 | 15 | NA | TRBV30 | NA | TGTGCCTGGAGTGTAGGTTGGGGGGTAGGCACTGAAGCTTTCTTT | CAWSVGWGVGTEAFF
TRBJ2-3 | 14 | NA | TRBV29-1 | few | TGCAGCGTGGCAGGGTCCCCCAGCACAGATACGCAGTATTTT | CSVAGSPSTDTQYF
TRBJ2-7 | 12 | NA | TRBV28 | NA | TGTGCCACGAGCCGGAGCTCCTACGAGCAGTACTTC | CATSRSSYEQYF
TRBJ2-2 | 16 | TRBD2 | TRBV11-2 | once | TGTGCCAGCAGCTTCGAACGGGGGGAGCTGGCCGGGGAGCTGTTTTTT | CASSFERGELAGELFF
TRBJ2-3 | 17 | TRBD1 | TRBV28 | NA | TGTGCCAGCAGTTTAATTCCCGGGGACAGGGGCACAGATACGCAGTATTTT | CASSLIPGDRGTDTQYF
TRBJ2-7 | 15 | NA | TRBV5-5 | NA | TGTGCCAGCAGCTTGGAATGGACAGTAGCAAACGAGCAGTACTTC | CASSLEWTVANEQYF
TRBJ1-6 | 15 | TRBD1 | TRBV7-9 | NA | TGTGCCAGCAGCCTCGGACAGGGGGGTAATTCACCCCTCCACTTT | CASSLGQGGNSPLHF
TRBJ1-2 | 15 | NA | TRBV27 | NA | TGTGCCAGCAGTTTAAAAGGCGGAACTAACTATGGCTACACCTTC | CASSLKGGTNYGYTF
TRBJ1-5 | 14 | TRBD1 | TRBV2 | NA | TGTGCCAGCAGGGACAGGGTAGCTAGTCAGCCCCAGCATTTT | CASRDRVASQPQHF
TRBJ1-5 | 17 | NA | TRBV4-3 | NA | TGCGCCAGCAGCCAAGATTGGGGGGGATCGAGCAATCAGCCCCAGCATTTT | CASSQDWGGSSNQPQHF
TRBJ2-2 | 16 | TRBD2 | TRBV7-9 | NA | TGTGCCAGCAGCCGTAGACTAGCAGGAAACACCGGGGAGCTGTTTTTT | CASSRRLAGNTGELFF
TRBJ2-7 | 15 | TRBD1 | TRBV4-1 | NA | TGCGCCAGCAGCCACCCGACAGGGCGAGATGGGGAGCAGTACTTC | CASSHPTGRDGEQYF
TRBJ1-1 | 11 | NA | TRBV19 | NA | TGTGCCAGTACACAAGGGGCTGAAGCTTTCTTT | CASTQGAEAFF
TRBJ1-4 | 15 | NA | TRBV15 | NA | TGTGCCACCAGCAGACAAAGGACGGGGAATGAAAAACTGTTTTTT | CATSRQRTGNEKLFF